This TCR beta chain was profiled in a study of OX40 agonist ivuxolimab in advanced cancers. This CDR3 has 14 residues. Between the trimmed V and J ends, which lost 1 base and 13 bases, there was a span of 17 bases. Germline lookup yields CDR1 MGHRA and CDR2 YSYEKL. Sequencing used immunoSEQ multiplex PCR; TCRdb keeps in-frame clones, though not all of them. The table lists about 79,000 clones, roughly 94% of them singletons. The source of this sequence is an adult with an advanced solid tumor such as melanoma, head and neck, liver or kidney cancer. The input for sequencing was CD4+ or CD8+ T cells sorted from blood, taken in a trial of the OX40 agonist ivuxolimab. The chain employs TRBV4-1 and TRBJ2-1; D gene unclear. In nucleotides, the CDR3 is TGCGCCAGCAGCCAAGGGCTCGAGCAGGCAGTCCAGTTCTTC. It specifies CASSQGLEQAVQFF.